These 12 T cell receptor beta chains came from one sample sequenced in a study of blood T cell repertoires in COVID-19. Sequenced by immunoSEQ multiplex PCR; TCRdb stores in-frame clones only, minus some. Among about 280,000 clones listed, approximately 88% were seen once. The sample taken for sequencing was PBMCs or T cells enriched from blood (not recorded which). Receptor source: a woman in her thirties or forties who had recovered from COVID-19.

This clone was found once. The chain combines TRBV29-1 with TRBJ2-7, with 8 positions matching TRBD1. Germline-derived CDR1 and CDR2 are SQVTM and ANQGSEA. J gave up 5 bases and V 4 bases, and 7 bases lay outside the gene matches. CDR3 length equals 13 residues. For the CDR3, the DNA is TGCAGCGTTGGGTCACAGGGGGTCCACGAGCAGTACTTC. This encodes CSVGSQGVHEQYF.

This chain connects TRBV7-3 to TRBJ2-7; D possibly corresponds to TRBD2 (8 bases). Between the trimmed V and J ends, which lost 5 bases and 5 bases, there was a span of 19 bases. Germline CDR1 and CDR2: SGHTA and FQGTGA. The CDR3 consists of 15 residues. The CDR3 loop is CASSLGGGRSDEQYF. CDR3 in DNA: TGTGCCAGCAGCCTAGGGGGCGGGAGGTCGGACGAGCAGTACTTC.

The chain recombines TRBV15 with TRBJ2-7; TRBD1 might be the D (5 bases). Germline CDR1 is LNHNV and CDR2 is YYDKDF (reference sequence). V shed 0 bases and J shed 3 bases, with 12 bases lying between them. The CDR3 extends over 15 amino acids. In DNA form, the CDR3 reads TGTGCCACCAGCAGAGACCAAGACAGATTCTACGAGCAGTACTTC. This sequence encodes CATSRDQDRFYEQYF.

This clone came up a few times. This chain connects TRBV28 to TRBJ1-5, with D perhaps matching TRBD1 (5 bases). V was trimmed by 7 bases and J by 7 bases, leaving 20 bases between them. CDR1 is MDHEN, CDR2 SYDVKM, per germline. The CDR3 is 15 amino acids. CDR3 sequence: CASNPLGPRDQPQHF. The CDR3, as DNA: TGTGCCAGCAACCCCCTTGGTCCGCGGGACCAGCCCCAGCATTTT.

V usage is TRBV20-1 and J usage is TRBJ1-1; D unclear. The CDR3 has 12 amino acids. The V gene's germline CDR1 is DFQATT and CDR2 SNEGSKA (reference sequence). V was cut by 3 bases and J by 0 bases, with 5 bases left in between. The CDR3 coding sequence is TGCAGTGCTAGTCTAGTGAACACTGAAGCTTTCTTT. This codes for CSASLVNTEAFF.

The chain combines TRBV6-1 with TRBJ2-1, with 9 bases matching TRBD2. Germline V gene sequence: CDR1 MNHNS, CDR2 SASEGT. This CDR3 region has 15 residues. Trimming removed 3 bases from V and 10 bases from J; junction bases left unmatched: 10. The CDR3 DNA sequence: TGTGCCAGCAGTGAGGAGGCGGGAGGGCTTGGGGAGCAGTTCTTC. Protein: CASSEEAGGLGEQFF.

The chain joins TRBV6-6 to TRBJ2-6; D not certain. CDR1 is MNHNY and CDR2 is SVGAGI in the germline V gene (reference sequence). This CDR3 has 15 residues. Trimming shortened V by 5 bases and J by 1 base, and 9 bases separated the two germline ends. The CDR3 sequence: CASSPHLSGANVLTF. CDR3 coding DNA: TGTGCCAGCAGTCCTCACCTATCTGGGGCCAACGTCCTGACTTTC.

CDR3 residues: CAWSGEIQETQYF. In DNA form, the CDR3 reads TGTGCCTGGAGCGGGGAAATCCAAGAGACCCAGTACTTC. The rearrangement joins TRBV30 to TRBJ2-5, with a possible D match to TRBD2 (5 bases). Germline V CDR1 and CDR2: GTSNPN, SVGIG (reference sequence). CDR3 length equals 13 residues. With 3 bases removed from V and 1 base from J, the gap between germline ends came to 9 bases.

The rearrangement uses TRBV7-3 and TRBJ2-2; TRBD2 agrees at 9 bases. The CDR3 is made up of 17 amino acids. The germline V gene has CDR1 SGHTA and CDR2 FQGTGA. The trim removed 0 bases at V and 7 bases at J, leaving 9 bases unmatched. CDR3 DNA sequence: TGTGCCAGCAGCTTAACCTATATGGCTAGCGGGGACGGGGAGCTGTTTTTT. Protein sequence: CASSLTYMASGDGELFF.

The rearrangement uses TRBV3-1 (or the pseudogene TRBV3-2) and TRBJ2-7, with D possibly being TRBD1 (6 bases). V lost 1 base and J 2 bases, leaving 12 bases between the germline ends. The CDR3 contains 15 residues. CDR1 and CDR2 from the germline V gene are LGHDT and YNNKEL (reference sequence). The CDR3: CASSQGATGAYEQYF. DNA for the CDR3: TGTGCCAGCAGCCAAGGCGCGACAGGCGCCTACGAGCAGTACTTC.

This chain connects TRBV19 to TRBJ2-7; D is perhaps TRBD2 (5 bases). The CDR3 is made up of 14 amino acids. Trimming shortened V by 3 bases and J by 4 bases, and 13 bases separated the two germline ends. Germline CDR1 is LNHDA and CDR2 is SQIVND (reference sequence). The CDR3 loop reads CASSIQTGRYEQYF. The CDR3 DNA reads as TGTGCCAGTAGTATCCAGACTGGGAGATACGAGCAGTACTTC.

The genes are TRBV7-2 and TRBJ2-1; perhaps TRBD1 as D (5 bases). This CDR3 contains 15 residues. CDR1 and CDR2 from the germline V gene are SGHTA and FQGNSA. Trimming took off 1 base at V and 10 bases at J, with 17 bases between the two ends. Here the CDR3 reads CASSLGGQGKMEQFF. The CDR3 DNA follows: TGTGCCAGCAGCTTAGGCGGACAAGGGAAGATGGAGCAGTTCTTC.